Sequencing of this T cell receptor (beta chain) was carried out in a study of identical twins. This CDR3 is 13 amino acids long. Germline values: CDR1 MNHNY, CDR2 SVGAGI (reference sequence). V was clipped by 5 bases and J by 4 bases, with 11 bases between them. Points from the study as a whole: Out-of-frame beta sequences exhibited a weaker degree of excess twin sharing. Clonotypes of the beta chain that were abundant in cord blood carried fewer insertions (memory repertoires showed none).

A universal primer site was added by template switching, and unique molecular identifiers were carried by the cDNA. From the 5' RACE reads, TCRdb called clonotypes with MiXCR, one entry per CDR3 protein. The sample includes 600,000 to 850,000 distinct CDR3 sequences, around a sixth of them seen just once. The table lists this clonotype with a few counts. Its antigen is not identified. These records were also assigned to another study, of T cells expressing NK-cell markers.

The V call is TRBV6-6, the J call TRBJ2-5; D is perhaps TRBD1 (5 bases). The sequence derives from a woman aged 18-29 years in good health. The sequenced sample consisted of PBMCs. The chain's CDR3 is CASSDRHRETQYF. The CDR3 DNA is TGTGCCAGCAGTGACAGACATAGAGAGACCCAGTACTTC.